The source of this T cell receptor (beta chain) is a study of response to subunit inactivated influenza vaccine. Study results and limitations: The authors suggested that every seasonal influenza vaccination recruits few new T cells.

Germline loops: CDR1 SGHTA, CDR2 FQGNSA. CDR3 length: 17 amino acids. V trimming: 4 bases; J trimming: 0 bases; junction bases outside the gene matches: 6. MiXCR, run by TCRdb on the RT-PCR reads, gives a single entry per CDR3 protein. The profile shows around 580,000 distinct CDR3 sequences, 11% to 15% of them singletons. This clonotype appeared a few times. Its antigen is not known. Specimen: PBMCs from blood, collected 11 to 12 days after vaccination. The V and J genes are TRBV7-2 and TRBJ2-7; 13 bases line up with TRBD2. This sequence was found in a middle-aged man who received an inactivated influenza vaccine. CDR3 in amino acids: CASSSRLAGGPSYEQYF. CDR3 in DNA: TGTGCCAGCAGCTCTCGACTAGCGGGAGGCCCCTCCTACGAGCAGTACTTC.